A selection of T cell receptor beta chains follows, all from one sample in a study of T cell repertoires in cytomegalovirus infection. TCRdb redid the calling of the reads with MiXCR, one entry per CDR3 protein. The repertoire includes 150,000 or so distinct CDR3 sequences, over 15% of them detected once, and about 17% sits in the top ten. Sequenced: CD8+ T cells from PBMCs. The source of these receptors is a human donor in good health (CMV status not recorded). Some clones in this sample may be carry-over from other donors' samples. Each CDR3 is given with its conserved first and last residue. A D gene is named only where the DNA matches it firmly. Some rows have no size entry. The others give once, few or many, or a class for an expanded clone.

j_call,v_call,clone_size,d_call,cdr3_aa,cdr3_nt
TRBJ2-5,TRBV28,few,.,CASSPTGLETQYF,TGTGCCAGCAGTCCTACAGGGTTGGAGACCCAGTACTTC
TRBJ2-1,TRBV7-2,many,.,CASSLGTYNEQFF,TGTGCCAGCAGCCTTGGGACTTACAATGAGCAGTTCTTC
TRBJ1-2,TRBV14,.,.,CASSQVGRTDGYTF,TGTGCCAGCAGCCAAGTAGGGAGGACGGATGGCTACACCTTC
TRBJ2-7,TRBV11-1,few,.,CASSLSGVIEQYF,TGTGCCAGCAGCCTCTCGGGGGTGATCGAGCAGTACTTC
TRBJ2-7,TRBV6-5,few,.,CASCSPRQSYYEQYF,TGTGCCAGCTGCTCTCCGAGACAGTCCTACTACGAGCAGTACTTC
TRBJ2-7,TRBV11-2,few,TRBD2,CASTAELAPYYEQYF,TGTGCCAGCACCGCGGAACTAGCGCCCTACTACGAGCAGTACTTC
TRBJ2-1,TRBV7-6,few,.,CASSLERGDEQFF,TGTGCCAGCAGCTTGGAGCGCGGGGATGAGCAGTTCTTC
TRBJ1-1,TRBV12-3/TRBV12-4,few,.,CASRTQVMNTEAFF,TGTGCCAGCAGGACCCAGGTCATGAACACTGAAGCTTTCTTT
TRBJ2-1,TRBV7-9,few,.,CASSLARGQFF,TGTGCCAGCAGCTTAGCACGGGGACAGTTCTTC
TRBJ2-7,TRBV7-9,few,TRBD2,CASSLFETSPNEQYF,TGTGCCAGCAGCTTATTCGAGACTAGCCCTAACGAGCAGTACTTC
TRBJ2-7,TRBV7-3,.,.,CASSLGDIREGYEQYF,TGTGCCAGCAGCTTAGGGGACATCCGAGAGGGCTACGAGCAGTACTTC
TRBJ2-2,TRBV7-7,.,.,CASSLRKTSNTGELFF,TGTGCCAGCAGCTTAAGGAAGACCTCGAACACCGGGGAGCTGTTTTTT
TRBJ1-2,TRBV19,.,.,CASSLTGFSYGYTF,TGTGCCAGTAGTCTGACCGGGTTTTCCTATGGCTACACCTTC
TRBJ2-1,TRBV5-6,.,TRBD1,CASSFRRQGNDEQFF,TGTGCCAGCAGCTTTAGGAGACAGGGGAACGATGAGCAGTTCTTC
TRBJ1-3,TRBV11-2,few,.,CASSPGRDRSGNTIYF,TGTGCCAGCAGCCCAGGACGAGACCGCTCTGGAAACACCATATATTTT
TRBJ2-3,TRBV20-1,.,TRBD2,CSASFSGITDTQYF,TGCAGTGCTAGTTTCAGCGGGATCACAGATACGCAGTATTTT
TRBJ2-7,TRBV4-3,.,TRBD1,CASSQVDRGGGEQYF,TGCGCCAGCAGCCAAGTGGACAGGGGAGGGGGCGAGCAGTACTTC
TRBJ2-1,TRBV6-2/TRBV6-3,few,.,CASSYGLGSSYNEQFF,TGTGCCAGCAGTTACGGTTTGGGGAGCTCCTACAATGAGCAGTTCTTC
TRBJ2-1,TRBV29-1,.,TRBD2,CSVDGTSGRGDNEQFF,TGCAGCGTTGATGGGACTAGCGGGAGAGGGGACAATGAGCAGTTCTTC
TRBJ1-5,TRBV7-9,.,.,CASSLARNNQPQHF,TGTGCCAGCAGCTTAGCACGGAACAATCAGCCCCAGCATTTT
TRBJ1-2,TRBV11-2,.,TRBD1,CASSLRLRDRAYGYTF,TGTGCCAGCAGCTTACGACTCCGGGACAGGGCCTATGGCTACACCTTC
TRBJ2-2,TRBV6-2/TRBV6-3,few,TRBD2,CASSRLAGTNTGELFF,TGTGCCAGCAGCCGACTAGCGGGTACGAACACCGGGGAGCTGTTTTTT
TRBJ1-2,TRBV7-8,many,.,CASSFGRNYGYTF,TGTGCCAGCAGCTTTGGGAGGAACTATGGCTACACCTTC
TRBJ2-7,TRBV6-1,few,TRBD2,CASSEAAGGREQYF,TGTGCCAGCAGTGAAGCGGCGGGGGGGAGAGAGCAGTACTTC
TRBJ2-3,TRBV7-2,many,.,CASSFVIWDTDTQYF,TGTGCCAGCAGCTTCGTGATTTGGGACACAGATACGCAGTATTTT
TRBJ1-2,TRBV25-1,few,.,CASKLGGGYTF,TGTGCCAGCAAACTGGGAGGCGGCTACACCTTC
TRBJ2-4,TRBV3-1,.,TRBD2,CASSNSGDSIQYF,TGTGCCAGCAGCAATAGCGGGGATAGCATTCAGTACTTC
TRBJ1-4,TRBV7-9,few,.,CASSYSGGGEKLFF,TGTGCCAGCAGTTACAGCGGAGGCGGTGAAAAACTGTTTTTT
TRBJ2-7,TRBV11-3,few,.,CASSSRNRIWGFYEQYF,TGTGCCAGCAGCTCCCGGAACCGTATATGGGGGTTCTACGAGCAGTACTTC
TRBJ2-2,TRBV27,few,.,CASEGPVGELFF,TGTGCCAGCGAGGGGCCGGTGGGGGAGCTGTTTTTT
TRBJ1-4,TRBV20-1,few,.,CSARNRDNDEKLFF,TGCAGTGCTAGAAACCGGGACAACGACGAAAAACTGTTTTTT
TRBJ1-1,TRBV11-2,few,.,CASSRDNREGNTEAFF,TGTGCCAGCAGCCGAGACAATCGGGAGGGGAACACTGAAGCTTTCTTT
TRBJ2-5,TRBV29-1,.,TRBD2,CSVPIGGGTQYF,TGCAGCGTCCCTATAGGCGGGGGGACCCAGTACTTC
TRBJ1-3,TRBV7-2,few,TRBD1,CASRQTGTGNTIYF,TGTGCCAGCAGACAGACAGGGACCGGAAACACCATATATTTT
TRBJ2-1,TRBV10-1,.,.,CASSRTASYNEQFF,TGCGCCAGCTCGAGGACAGCCAGCTACAATGAGCAGTTCTTC
TRBJ2-7,TRBV9,.,TRBD2,CASSVAGGPRFEQYF,TGTGCCAGCAGCGTTGCGGGAGGGCCGAGGTTCGAGCAGTACTTC
TRBJ2-3,TRBV29-1,.,.,CSVEDTVTDTQYF,TGCAGCGTTGAAGATACAGTCACAGATACGCAGTATTTT
TRBJ2-2,TRBV28,.,.,CAGREGRYTGELFF,TGTGCCGGGAGAGAGGGAAGGTACACCGGGGAGCTGTTTTTT
TRBJ2-3,TRBV28,few,TRBD2,CASSTLAGGADTQYF,TGTGCCAGCAGTACCCTAGCGGGAGGCGCAGATACGCAGTATTTT
TRBJ1-1,TRBV4-2,few,.,CASSQGSGEDTEAFF,TGTGCCAGCAGCCAAGGCTCAGGGGAGGACACTGAAGCTTTCTTT
TRBJ2-7,TRBV29-1,.,.,CSVLLMDSYEQYF,TGCAGCGTTCTTTTGATGGACAGCTACGAGCAGTACTTC
TRBJ1-4,TRBV7-9,few,.,CASSLGGPEKLFF,TGTGCCAGCAGCTTAGGCGGTCCGGAAAAACTGTTTTTT
TRBJ1-1,TRBV6-2/TRBV6-3,.,.,CASSELLNTEAFF,TGTGCCAGCAGCGAGTTATTGAACACTGAAGCTTTCTTT
TRBJ1-1,TRBV6-2/TRBV6-3,few,.,CASSYGQGMNTEAFF,TGTGCCAGCAGTTATGGTCAGGGTATGAACACTGAAGCTTTCTTT
TRBJ1-3,TRBV7-8,.,TRBD1,CASSLDRGPGNTIYF,TGTGCCAGCAGCTTAGACAGGGGGCCTGGAAACACCATATATTTT
TRBJ1-1,TRBV7-9,few,TRBD1,CASSLRFGQDWNTEAFF,TGTGCCAGCAGCTTAAGATTTGGACAGGATTGGAACACTGAAGCTTTCTTT
TRBJ2-1,TRBV12-3/TRBV12-4,few,.,CASRTAYNEQFF,TGTGCCAGCAGAACAGCCTACAATGAGCAGTTCTTC
TRBJ2-3,TRBV4-2,few,.,CASSPEEGSTPGDTQYF,TGTGCCAGCAGCCCAGAGGAGGGCTCGACTCCCGGGGATACGCAGTATTTT
TRBJ1-2,TRBV7-3,few,.,CASSPDVLGYGYTF,TGTGCCAGCAGCCCAGACGTCTTGGGATATGGCTACACCTTC
TRBJ2-1,TRBV5-1,.,TRBD2,CASSEGSGGNEQFF,TGCGCCAGCAGCGAGGGTAGCGGGGGTAATGAGCAGTTCTTC
TRBJ2-1,TRBV20-1,.,.,CSARDIPRVSGGNHNEQFF,TGCAGTGCTAGAGATATCCCGAGGGTTTCGGGCGGGAATCACAATGAGCAGTTCTTC
TRBJ2-1,TRBV6-2/TRBV6-3,.,.,CASSYRGPYNEQFF,TGTGCCAGCAGTTACCGAGGACCTTACAATGAGCAGTTCTTC
TRBJ1-1,TRBV7-8,.,.,CASSGRPGVNTEAFF,TGTGCCAGCAGCGGGAGACCGGGTGTGAACACTGAAGCTTTCTTT
TRBJ2-5,TRBV14,few,.,CASSQEIVPQETQYF,TGTGCCAGCAGCCAAGAGATAGTACCCCAAGAGACCCAGTACTTC
TRBJ2-7,TRBV7-2,.,TRBD2,CASSLVLAGGGVWEQYF,TGTGCCAGCAGCTTAGTTCTAGCGGGGGGCGGGGTGTGGGAGCAGTACTTC